The next 13 T cell receptor beta chains were all read from a single sample in a study of T cell responses to AZD1222 COVID-19 vaccine. This table comes from immunoSEQ multiplex PCR, and its TCRdb copy is limited to in-frame clones, with some not included. This table has some 120,000 clones, about 88% appearing once. The sample in question was peripheral blood, obtained on day 0 of AZD1222 vaccination. These receptors were obtained from an adult in good health.

J is TRBJ1-4 and V is TRBV20-1; D not certain. Germline lookup yields CDR1 DFQATT and CDR2 SNEGSKA (reference sequence). The CDR3 is 11 amino acids. Trimming removed 6 bases at V and 5 bases at J, with 7 bases between. The CDR3 loop reads CSASLNEKLFF. The CDR3 DNA is TGCAGTGCCAGCCTAAATGAAAAACTGTTTTTT.

This chain connects TRBV29-1 to TRBJ2-1, with TRBD2 as a possible D gene (6 bases). The germline V gene encodes CDR1 SQVTM and CDR2 ANQGSEA. This CDR3 region has 11 residues. Trimming shortened V by 4 bases and J by 7 bases, and 8 bases separated the two germline ends. The CDR3 DNA follows: TGCAGCGTTGCGGGAGTTAATGAGCAGTTCTTC. This encodes CSVAGVNEQFF.

J is TRBJ1-5 and V is TRBV18; D might be TRBD1 (6 bases). The CDR3 sequence is 12 residues long. V was shortened by 5 bases and J by 4 bases, with 6 bases between the two germline ends. Germline V gives CDR1 KGHSH, CDR2 LQKENI. The CDR3, as DNA: TGTGCCAGCTCAACAGGGAATCAGCCCCAGCATTTT. It encodes CASSTGNQPQHF.

The rearrangement links TRBV7-2 to TRBJ1-6; D is perhaps TRBD1 (6 bases). In germline, CDR1 is SGHTA, CDR2 FQGNSA. The V and J ends lost 5 bases and 0 bases respectively, with 11 bases between them. The CDR3 sequence is 16 residues long. The CDR3 DNA is TGTGCCAGCAGCAGGGACATTCGCTCCTATAATTCACCCCTCCACTTT. Its protein product is CASSRDIRSYNSPLHF. Based on the CDR3 plus reference TRBV7-2 and TRBJ1-6, the full variable domain is GAGVSQSPSNKVTEKGKDVELRCDPISGHTALYWYRQSLGQGLEFLIYFQGNSAPDKSGLPSDRFSAERTGGSVSTLTIQRTQQEDSAVYLCASSRDIRSYNSPLHFGNGTRLTVT.

The chain's CDR3 is CASRRISGNTIYF. Here the CDR3 DNA reads TGTGCCAGCAGACGAATCTCTGGAAACACCATATATTTT. This chain connects TRBV11-2 to TRBJ1-3; unclear D gene. Germline assignment: CDR1 SGHAT and CDR2 FQNNGV. Trimming took off 6 bases at V and 0 bases at J, with 6 bases between the two ends. The CDR3 length is 13 residues.

This clone was observed a single time. This chain links TRBV9 with TRBJ1-1, with D tentatively TRBD1 (5 bases). V was clipped by 5 bases and J by 1 base, with 15 bases between them. The CDR3 runs 15 residues. CDR1 is SGDLS, CDR2 YYNGEE, per germline. CDR3 coding DNA: TGTGCCAGCAGGGCTACCGGGACCGAGAACACTGAAGCTTTCTTT. It is translated as CASRATGTENTEAFF.

The count of this clone is one. The rearrangement uses TRBV24-1 and TRBJ1-5; D gene unclear. V dropped 5 bases and J dropped 12 bases, with 4 bases sitting between them. CDR3 length: 9 residues. Germline V gene sequence: CDR1 KGHDR, CDR2 SFDVKD. The CDR3 loop is CATSVDQHF. CDR3 sequence (DNA): TGTGCCACCAGTGTCGACCAGCATTTT.

This clone was counted between two and nine times. The chain links TRBV9 to TRBJ2-1; possible D gene TRBD2, 5 bases. Germline CDR1 is SGDLS and CDR2 is YYNGEE. The V and J ends lost 0 bases and 0 bases respectively, with 13 bases between them. This CDR3 contains 17 residues. This chain's CDR3 is CASSVVASTSSYNEQFF. The CDR3 region has the DNA TGTGCCAGCAGCGTAGTGGCTAGCACGAGCTCCTACAATGAGCAGTTCTTC.

The CDR3, as DNA: TGCGCCAGCAGTGGGACTAGCGGACGATATACGCAGTATTTT. Its translation is CASSGTSGRYTQYF. V is TRBV10-1 and J is TRBJ2-3, with 10 bases matching TRBD2. The germline V gene encodes CDR1 WNHNN and CDR2 SYGVQD (reference sequence). With V trimmed by 4 bases and J by 7 bases, 5 bases remained unmatched. The CDR3 loop spans 14 amino acids.

The CDR3 loop is CASSPRLGDGNNEQFF. The CDR3 coding sequence is TGCGCCAGCAGCCCCCGACTAGGGGACGGCAACAATGAGCAGTTCTTC. The V call is TRBV5-1, the J call TRBJ2-1; D is perhaps TRBD2 (6 bases). Germline CDR1 and CDR2: SGHRS and YFSETQ. Trimming removed 4 bases from V and 5 bases from J, with 19 bases in between. CDR3 length equals 16 residues.

This clone was seen a few times. In DNA form, the CDR3 reads TGTGCCAGCAGCGTAGTCGGAGGCCCCCTAGGCTATGGCTACACCTTC. It yields the protein CASSVVGGPLGYGYTF. The chain carries TRBV9 and TRBJ1-2; D not certain. The CDR3 sequence is 16 residues long. V gave up 0 bases and J gave up 4 bases, with 16 bases separating them. Germline CDR1 SGDLS, CDR2 YYNGEE.

This clone was counted once. This chain joins TRBV7-8 and TRBJ2-5, with D perhaps matching TRBD2 (6 bases). This CDR3 contains 16 residues. The germline V gene encodes CDR1 SGHVS and CDR2 FQNEAQ. V was cut by 1 base and J by 5 bases, with 17 bases left in between. The CDR3 DNA sequence: TGTGCCAGCAGCTTAGAAACTGGGACTGGGAGTGAGACCCAGTACTTC. It specifies CASSLETGTGSETQYF. The whole variable domain, filled in from reference TRBV7-8 and TRBJ2-5, reads GAGVSQSPRYKVAKRGQDVALRCDPISGHVSLFWYQQALGQGPEFLTYFQNEAQLDKSGLPSDRFFAERPEGSVSTLKIQRTQQEDSAVYLCASSLETGTGSETQYFGPGTRLLVL.

This clone turned up a few times. The chain joins TRBV12-5 to TRBJ2-7; tentatively, D is TRBD1 (5 bases). V lost 1 base and J 3 bases, leaving 19 bases between the germline ends. The germline V gene has CDR1 LGHNT and CDR2 FRNRAP. The CDR3 contains 17 residues. Written as DNA, the CDR3 is TGTGCTAGTGGTTTGGGCCCTCGACAGCTGAGCCGCTACGAGCAGTACTTC. Translation: CASGLGPRQLSRYEQYF.